This T cell receptor beta chain was sequenced during a study of T cell repertoires in cytomegalovirus infection. Notes on the study in general: The response measured ex vivo was dominated by TCR beta clonotypes (HLA-C-restricted and CMV-specific).

This clonotype occurred many times. Its specificity is not known. The CDR3 contains 14 residues. The V gene lost 4 bases and the J gene lost 2 bases, with 11 bases spanning the gap. Germline CDR1 is MNHNS and CDR2 is SASEGT. TCRdb fed the reads into MiXCR, producing one record per CDR3 protein. Counted here are 200,000 to 250,000 distinct CDR3 sequences, roughly 22% occurring once; the ten biggest clones make up 18%. The sequencing sample was made of CD8+ T cells from PBMCs. The V and J genes are TRBV6-1 and TRBJ1-1; D might be TRBD1 (5 bases). This clonotype was sampled from a human donor in good health (CMV status not recorded). Some clones in this sample may be carry-over from other donors' samples. The CDR3 bases are TGTGCCAGCAGTGCACAGGAAATCAACACTGAAGCTTTCTTT. Translated: CASSAQEINTEAFF.